This note documents a single T cell receptor (beta chain) sequence. The data derive from a study of shared clonotypes between healthy human individuals. Trimming cost V 0 bases and J 3 bases, with 12 bases left between them. Germline V gene lookup returns CDR1 SGHVS and CDR2 FQNEAQ. The CDR3 consists of 15 residues. Positive CCR7 selection of CD45RO-negative cells yielded the naive CD8 cells, and terminally differentiated effector memory CD45RA+ cells were excluded. Each sample came from a Caucasian adult donor living in Nashville, Tennessee. Libraries were prepared by immunoSEQ multiplex PCR; TCRdb keeps only in-frame clonotypes and omits some of them. This sample has approximately 590,000 clones, with roughly 96% found just once.

The clonotype comes from a woman in her twenties or thirties in good health. Sequencing was carried out using naive CD8+ T cells sorted from blood. V usage is TRBV7-8 and J usage is TRBJ2-7; a weak D match, TRBD1 (6 bases). The CDR3 here is CASSLASGVVYEQYF. The CDR3 nucleotides are TGTGCCAGCAGCTTAGCATCAGGGGTCGTCTACGAGCAGTACTTC.